This T cell receptor (beta chain) stems from a study of vaccination effects on CD4 cells after COVID-19. Study overall: Samples were taken post-vaccine, and their median timing was 72 days after the second dose.

Study results and limitations: Both infection-induced and vaccine-induced clones contracted markedly at late post-vaccination timepoints.

Generated by immunoSEQ multiplex PCR, the TCRdb table keeps only in-frame clones and is missing some. The sample lists about 60,000 clones; about 78% were seen once. Worth noting for this clone: Its antigen is not known.

The germline V and J ends were trimmed by 5 bases and 8 bases, with 18 bases remaining between them. Germline V gives CDR1 MNHEY, CDR2 SVGAGI. The CDR3 loop spans 15 amino acids. ViraFEST assay sequencing came after antigen-specific CD4+ T cells were expanded with viral peptide pools. Once cultured for 10 to 11 days, the cells underwent separation to obtain CD4+ T cells. The cohort was immunized with two doses of either the BNT162b2 or mRNA-1273 vaccine. Among the vaccine recipients, none had a prior SARS-CoV-2 infection, and nucleocapsid antibodies were negative. Researchers reported culturing 1.5 million to 2 million PBMC in each well, adding around 10 IU/ml IL-2 and around 10 ug/ml peptides.

Source: CD4+ T cells from PBMCs cultured with HCoV-OC43 spike peptides, taken after COVID-19 vaccination. The sample's subset: HCoV-OC43 spike overlapping peptide pool stimulation. The receptor's source is a human donor who received a COVID-19 vaccine. The rearrangement joins TRBV6-5 to TRBJ1-4; D call uncertain. In DNA form, the CDR3 reads TGTGCCAGCAGTCATAGGACCCGACTTGGGGAAAAACTGTTTTTT. Translated, it gives CASSHRTRLGEKLFF.